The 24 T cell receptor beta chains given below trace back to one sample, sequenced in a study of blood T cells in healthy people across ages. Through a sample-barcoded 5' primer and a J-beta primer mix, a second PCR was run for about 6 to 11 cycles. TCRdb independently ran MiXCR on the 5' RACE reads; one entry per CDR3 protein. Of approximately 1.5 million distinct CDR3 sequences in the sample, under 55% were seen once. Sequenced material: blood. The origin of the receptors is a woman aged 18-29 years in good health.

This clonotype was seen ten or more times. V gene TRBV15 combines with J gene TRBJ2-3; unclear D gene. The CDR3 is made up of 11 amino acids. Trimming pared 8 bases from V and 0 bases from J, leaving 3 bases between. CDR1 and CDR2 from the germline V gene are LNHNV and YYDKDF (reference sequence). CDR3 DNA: TGTGCCACCTCTAGCACAGATACGCAGTATTTT. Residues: CATSSTDTQYF.

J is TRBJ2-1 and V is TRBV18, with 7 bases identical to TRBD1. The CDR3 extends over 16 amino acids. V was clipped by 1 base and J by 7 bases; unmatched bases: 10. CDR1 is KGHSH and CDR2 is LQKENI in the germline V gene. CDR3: CASSPLRPGTENEQFF. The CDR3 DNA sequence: TGTGCCAGCTCACCACTTCGGCCTGGGACAGAAAATGAGCAGTTCTTC.

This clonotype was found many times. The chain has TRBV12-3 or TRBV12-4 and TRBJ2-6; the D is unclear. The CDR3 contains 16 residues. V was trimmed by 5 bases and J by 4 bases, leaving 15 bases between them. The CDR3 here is CASSPGLRSGANVLTF. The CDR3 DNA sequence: TGTGCCAGCAGTCCCGGGTTAAGGTCCGGGGCCAACGTCCTGACTTTC.

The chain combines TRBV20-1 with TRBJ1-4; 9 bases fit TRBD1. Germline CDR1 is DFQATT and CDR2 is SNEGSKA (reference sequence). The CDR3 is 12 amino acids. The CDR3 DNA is TGCTCCTACGGGACAGGGCATGAAAAACTGTTTTTT. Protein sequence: CSYGTGHEKLFF.

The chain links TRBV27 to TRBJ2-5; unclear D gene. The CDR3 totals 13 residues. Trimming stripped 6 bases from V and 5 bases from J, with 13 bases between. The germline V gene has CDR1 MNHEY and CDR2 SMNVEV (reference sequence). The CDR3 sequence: CASRPPNMETQYF. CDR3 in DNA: TGTGCCAGCAGACCACCTAACATGGAGACCCAGTACTTC.

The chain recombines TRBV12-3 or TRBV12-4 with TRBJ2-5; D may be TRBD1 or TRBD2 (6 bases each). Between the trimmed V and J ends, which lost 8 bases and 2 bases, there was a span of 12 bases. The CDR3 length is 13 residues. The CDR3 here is CASGGGQQETQYF. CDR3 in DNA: TGTGCCAGCGGAGGGGGGCAACAAGAGACCCAGTACTTC.

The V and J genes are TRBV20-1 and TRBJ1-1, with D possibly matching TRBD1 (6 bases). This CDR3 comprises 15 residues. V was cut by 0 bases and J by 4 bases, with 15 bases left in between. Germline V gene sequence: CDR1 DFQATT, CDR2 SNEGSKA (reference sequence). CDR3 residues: CSARDKEGGGTEAFF. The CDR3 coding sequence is TGCAGTGCTAGAGATAAGGAGGGGGGTGGCACTGAAGCTTTCTTT.

CDR3 sequence: CASSQGSGGEQFF. The CDR3 DNA reads as TGCGCCAGCAGCCAAGGTTCAGGGGGTGAGCAGTTCTTC. The chain carries TRBV4-3 and TRBJ2-1; TRBD1 matches 7 bases. The CDR3 sequence is 13 residues long. The J segment lost 9 bases and the V segment lost 1 base, leaving 3 bases of the junction unmatched. Looked up from germline, CDR1 is LGHNA and CDR2 is YSLEER.

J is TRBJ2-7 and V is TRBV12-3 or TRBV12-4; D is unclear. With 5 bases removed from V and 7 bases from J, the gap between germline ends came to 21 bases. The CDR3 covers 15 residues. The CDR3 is CASSGTLTPHNEQYF. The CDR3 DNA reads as TGTGCCAGCAGTGGTACCCTAACTCCCCACAATGAGCAGTACTTC.

The CDR3 bases are TGCAGTGCTAAAGTTCCGGCCACCTACGAGCAGTACTTC. This codes for CSAKVPATYEQYF. The chain couples TRBV20-1 to TRBJ2-7; D remains unclear. The V end was cut by 4 bases, the J end by 2 bases, with 12 bases between. Germline V gene sequence: CDR1 DFQATT, CDR2 SNEGSKA (reference sequence). This CDR3 is built from 13 residues.

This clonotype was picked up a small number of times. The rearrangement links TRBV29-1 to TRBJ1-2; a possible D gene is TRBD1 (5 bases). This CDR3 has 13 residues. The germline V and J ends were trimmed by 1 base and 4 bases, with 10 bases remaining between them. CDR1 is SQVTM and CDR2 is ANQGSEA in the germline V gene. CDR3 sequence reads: CSVEGDRAYGYTF. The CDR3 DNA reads TGCAGCGTTGAAGGGGACCGAGCCTATGGCTACACCTTC.

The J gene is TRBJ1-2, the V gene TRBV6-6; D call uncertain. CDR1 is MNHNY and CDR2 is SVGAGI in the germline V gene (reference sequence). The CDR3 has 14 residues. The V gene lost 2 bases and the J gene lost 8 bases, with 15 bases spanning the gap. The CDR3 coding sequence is TGTGCCAGCAGTTACACCGAGGAGGGATTGGGCTACACCTTC. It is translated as CASSYTEEGLGYTF.

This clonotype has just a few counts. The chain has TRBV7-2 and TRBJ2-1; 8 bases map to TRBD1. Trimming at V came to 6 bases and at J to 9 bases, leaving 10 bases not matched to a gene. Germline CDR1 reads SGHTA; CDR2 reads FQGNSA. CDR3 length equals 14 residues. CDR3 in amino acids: CASSYFRGRTEQFF. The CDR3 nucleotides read TGTGCCAGCAGTTATTTCAGGGGGCGCACTGAGCAGTTCTTC.

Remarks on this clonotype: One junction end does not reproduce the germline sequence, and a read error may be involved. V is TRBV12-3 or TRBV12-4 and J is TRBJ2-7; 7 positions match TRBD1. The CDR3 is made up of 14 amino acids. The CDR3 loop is CACSLQGQGYEQYF. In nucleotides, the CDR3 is TGTGCCTGCAGTTTACAGGGGCAGGGCTACGAGCAGTACTTC.

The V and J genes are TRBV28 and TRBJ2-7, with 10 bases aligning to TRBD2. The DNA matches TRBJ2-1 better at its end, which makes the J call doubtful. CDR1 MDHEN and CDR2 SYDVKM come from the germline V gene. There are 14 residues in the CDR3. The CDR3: CASTGPSGGYEQFF. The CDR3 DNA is TGTGCCAGCACTGGACCTAGCGGGGGCTACGAGCAGTTCTTC.

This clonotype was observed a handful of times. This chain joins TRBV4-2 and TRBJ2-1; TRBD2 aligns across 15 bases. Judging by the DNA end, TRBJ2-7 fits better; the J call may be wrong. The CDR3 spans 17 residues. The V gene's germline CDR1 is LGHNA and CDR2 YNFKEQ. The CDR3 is CASSPWTSGRGYNEQYF. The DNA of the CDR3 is TGTGCCAGCAGCCCCTGGACTAGCGGGAGGGGATACAATGAGCAGTACTTC.

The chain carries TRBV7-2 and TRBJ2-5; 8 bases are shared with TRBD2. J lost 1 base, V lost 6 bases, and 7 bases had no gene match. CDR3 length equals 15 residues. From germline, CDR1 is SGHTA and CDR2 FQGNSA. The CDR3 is CASSHGGAGQETQYF. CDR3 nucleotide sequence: TGTGCCAGCAGTCACGGGGGGGCAGGCCAAGAGACCCAGTACTTC.

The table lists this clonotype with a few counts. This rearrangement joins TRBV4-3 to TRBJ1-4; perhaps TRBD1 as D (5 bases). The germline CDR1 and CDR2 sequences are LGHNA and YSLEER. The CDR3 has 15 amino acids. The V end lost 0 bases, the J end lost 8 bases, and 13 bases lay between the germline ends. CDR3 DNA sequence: TGCGCCAGCAGCCAAGAGGACACCTCAGGGGAAAAACTGTTTTTT. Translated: CASSQEDTSGEKLFF.

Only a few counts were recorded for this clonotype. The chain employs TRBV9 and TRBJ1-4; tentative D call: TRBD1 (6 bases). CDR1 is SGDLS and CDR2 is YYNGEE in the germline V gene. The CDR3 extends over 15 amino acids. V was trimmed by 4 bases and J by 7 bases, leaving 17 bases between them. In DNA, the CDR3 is TGTGCCAGCAGCCCTACAGGGAGTATTAGTGAAAAACTGTTTTTT. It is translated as CASSPTGSISEKLFF.

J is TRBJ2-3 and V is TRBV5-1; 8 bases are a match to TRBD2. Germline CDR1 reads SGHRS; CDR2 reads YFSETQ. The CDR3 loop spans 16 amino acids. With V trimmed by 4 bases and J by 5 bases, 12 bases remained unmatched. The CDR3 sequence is CASSSSGGQVGDTQYF. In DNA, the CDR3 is TGCGCCAGCAGCAGCAGCGGGGGTCAGGTTGGAGATACGCAGTATTTT.

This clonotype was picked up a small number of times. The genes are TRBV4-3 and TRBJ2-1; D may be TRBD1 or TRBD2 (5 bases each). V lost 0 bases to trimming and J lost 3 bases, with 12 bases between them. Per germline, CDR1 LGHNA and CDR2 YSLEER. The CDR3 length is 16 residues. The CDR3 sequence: CASSQEEDKNYNEQFF. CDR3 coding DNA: TGCGCCAGCAGCCAAGAGGAGGACAAGAACTACAATGAGCAGTTCTTC.

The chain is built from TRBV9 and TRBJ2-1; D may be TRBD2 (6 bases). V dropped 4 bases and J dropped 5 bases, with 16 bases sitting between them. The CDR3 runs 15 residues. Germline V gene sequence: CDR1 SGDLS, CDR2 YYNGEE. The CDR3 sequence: CASSSRTTRDNEQFF. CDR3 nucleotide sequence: TGTGCCAGCAGCTCGCGGACTACCCGTGACAATGAGCAGTTCTTC.

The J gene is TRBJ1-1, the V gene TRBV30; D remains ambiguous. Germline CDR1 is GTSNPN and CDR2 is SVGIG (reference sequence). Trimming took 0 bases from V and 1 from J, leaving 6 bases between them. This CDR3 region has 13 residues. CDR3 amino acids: CAWSVRPNTEAFF. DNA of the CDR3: TGTGCCTGGAGTGTACGTCCGAACACTGAAGCTTTCTTT.

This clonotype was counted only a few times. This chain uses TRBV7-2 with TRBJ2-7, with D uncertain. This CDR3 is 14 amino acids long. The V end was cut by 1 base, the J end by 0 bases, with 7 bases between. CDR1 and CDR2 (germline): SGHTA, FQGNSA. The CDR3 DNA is TGTGCCAGCAGCTTAGTGGCGTTCTCCTACGAGCAGTACTTC. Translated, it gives CASSLVAFSYEQYF.